The next 29 T cell receptor beta chains were all read from a single sample in a study of T cells in Graves' hyperthyroidism and ophthalmopathy. Amplification yielded TCR beta CDR3 regions, with RNA transcripts as the source. The HTBI primer set was used in a first-round RT-PCR of the TCR CDR3. MiXCR, applied by TCRdb to the multiplex PCR reads, yields one record per CDR3 protein. The sample consists of around 340,000 distinct CDR3 sequences, around 14% of them appearing once. Specimen: blood. These receptors were obtained from a young woman with Graves' hyperthyroidism.

This clonotype appeared many times. This rearrangement joins TRBV20-1 to TRBJ2-2, with D uncertain. From germline, CDR1 is DFQATT and CDR2 SNEGSKA (reference sequence). Trimming left V 2 bases short and J 1 base short, with 5 bases between. The CDR3 loop spans 13 amino acids. CDR3 amino acids: CSARQENTGELFF. CDR3 DNA sequence: TGCAGTGCTAGACAGGAGAACACCGGGGAGCTGTTTTTT.

This clonotype came up once. The chain uses TRBV20-1 and TRBJ2-3; D gene uncertain. The CDR3 loop spans 16 amino acids. V was clipped by 6 bases and J by 0 bases, with 19 bases between them. Germline assignment: CDR1 DFQATT and CDR2 SNEGSKA (reference sequence). The CDR3 loop is CSAPSWFFSSTDTQYF. The CDR3 region has the DNA TGCAGTGCCCCCAGTTGGTTCTTTTCGAGCACAGATACGCAGTATTTT.

The chain employs TRBV7-2 and TRBJ2-1; a weak D match, TRBD2 (5 bases). Trimming shortened V by 5 bases and J by 10 bases, and 15 bases separated the two germline ends. Germline CDR1 SGHTA, CDR2 FQGNSA. The CDR3 is made up of 13 amino acids. This CDR3 is CASSRRVTGEQFF. Written as DNA, the CDR3 is TGTGCCAGCAGCCGGCGTGTTACGGGAGAGCAGTTCTTC.

As concerns this clonotype: The junction departs from the called germline gene at one end, perhaps through a read error. V and J are TRBV27 and TRBJ1-5; 7 bases match TRBD1. This CDR3 is built from 16 residues. CDR1 MNHEY and CDR2 SMNVEV come from the germline V gene (reference sequence). The CDR3 loop is CASSLQGGYSDQPQHF. The CDR3 DNA reads TGTGCCAGCAGTTTACAGGGGGGATATAGCGATCAGCCCCAGCATTTT.

The chain recombines TRBV30 with TRBJ2-5; D possibly corresponds to TRBD1 (5 bases). V was cut by 4 bases and J by 4 bases, with 13 bases left in between. This CDR3 is 13 amino acids long. Germline V gene sequence: CDR1 GTSNPN, CDR2 SVGIG (reference sequence). DNA of the CDR3: TGTGCCTGGAATAGGCTGCAGGGAGAGACCCAGTACTTC. It is translated as CAWNRLQGETQYF.

The chain combines TRBV6-5 with TRBJ2-1; either TRBD1 or TRBD2 may supply D (5 bases each). The CDR3 spans 15 residues. CDR1 and CDR2 (germline): MNHEY, SVGAGI. The V gene lost 2 bases and the J gene lost 9 bases, with 17 bases spanning the gap. The CDR3 nucleotides read TGTGCCAGCAGTTACGGGGCAGGGCATCGGGGTGAGCAGTTCTTC. Translating it yields CASSYGAGHRGEQFF.

The chain carries TRBV29-1 and TRBJ1-2; possibly TRBD1 for D (6 bases). Germline lookup yields CDR1 SQVTM and CDR2 ANQGSEA. Deletions cut 5 bases from V and 8 bases from J, with 18 bases between. CDR3 length: 13 residues. The CDR3 loop reads CSVHLGGSAGYTF. CDR3 in DNA: TGCAGCGTTCATTTAGGGGGGAGTGCCGGCTACACCTTC.

This chain uses TRBV5-8 with TRBJ2-7; possibly TRBD1 for D (5 bases). Germline values: CDR1 SGHTS, CDR2 YDEGEE. The V end was cut by 4 bases, the J end by 2 bases, with 13 bases between. The length of the CDR3 is 14 residues. The CDR3 here is CASSLDNGPYEQYF. CDR3 coding DNA: TGTGCCAGCAGCCTGGACAACGGACCCTACGAGCAGTACTTC.

This clonotype was seen repeatedly, ten times or more. The chain combines TRBV5-6 with TRBJ2-6; 8 positions match TRBD1. The CDR3 contains 17 residues. The V gene end was trimmed by 0 bases and the J gene end by 3 bases; junction bases not matched to a gene: 5. Germline V lookup: CDR1 SGHDT, CDR2 YYEEEE. CDR3 sequence (DNA): TGTGCCAGCAGCTTGGGACAGGGGTTTAGTGGGGCCAACGTCCTGACTTTC. Protein sequence: CASSLGQGFSGANVLTF.

This clonotype was seen at least ten times. A read error may account for a junction end that differs from germline. Here the CDR3 DNA reads TGTGCTAGCAGCTTAGAGGGCAATGAGCAGTTCTTC. As protein: CASSLEGNEQFF. The rearrangement joins TRBV7-7 to TRBJ2-1; D may be TRBD2 (5 bases). From germline, CDR1 is SSHAT and CDR2 FNYEAQ (reference sequence). CDR3 length equals 12 residues. Drawing the rest from reference TRBV7-7 and TRBJ2-1, the complete variable domain is GAGVSQSPRYKVTKRGQDVTLRCDPISSHATLYWYQQALGQGPEFLTYFNYEAQPDKSGLPSDRFSAERPEGSISTLTIQRTEQRDSAMYRCASSLEGNEQFFGPGTRLTVL.

This clonotype was recorded at least ten times. The chain combines TRBV19 with TRBJ2-3; TRBD2 might be the D (6 bases). The CDR3 is made up of 15 amino acids. Germline-derived CDR1 and CDR2 are LNHDA and SQIVND (reference sequence). V was trimmed by 7 bases and J by 4 bases, leaving 18 bases between them. CDR3 in amino acids: CASNPNGGIADTQYF. The DNA for the CDR3 is TGTGCCAGTAACCCGAATGGGGGGATCGCAGATACGCAGTATTTT.

This clonotype was detected many times. This rearrangement joins TRBV19 to TRBJ2-2, with D possibly being TRBD2 (5 bases). The CDR3 spans 16 residues. The V and J ends lost 3 bases and 5 bases respectively, with 16 bases between them. Germline lookup yields CDR1 LNHDA and CDR2 SQIVND (reference sequence). The CDR3 loop reads CASSIEASGATGELFF. As DNA, the CDR3 is TGTGCCAGTAGTATCGAGGCGAGCGGTGCAACCGGGGAGCTGTTTTTT.

This clonotype was observed many times. This rearrangement joins TRBV6-2 or TRBV6-3 to TRBJ2-2; no clear D gene. The V gene's germline CDR1 is MNHEY and CDR2 SVGEGT. V dropped 6 bases and J dropped 7 bases, with 9 bases sitting between them. This CDR3 spans 12 amino acids. The CDR3 here is CASSPSNGELFF. The CDR3 nucleotides are TGTGCCAGCAGCCCTTCGAACGGGGAGCTGTTTTTT.

This clonotype was observed many times. The rearrangement links TRBV12-3 or TRBV12-4 to TRBJ2-3; 7 bases line up with TRBD2. There are 15 residues in the CDR3. After removal of 6 bases from V and 0 bases from J, the junction contained 6 bases not matched to a gene. The CDR3: CASRPYSGSTDTQYF. CDR3 bases: TGTGCCAGCAGGCCATATAGCGGGAGCACAGATACGCAGTATTTT.

The chain joins TRBV2 to TRBJ2-1, with D perhaps matching TRBD1 (6 bases). The germline V gene encodes CDR1 SNHLY and CDR2 FYNNEI. This CDR3 has 17 amino acids. V was shortened by 5 bases and J by 2 bases, with 19 bases between the two germline ends. The CDR3 DNA reads as TGTGCCAGCAGTAATGGGGGCGGACTCCCTACCTACAATGAGCAGTTCTTC. Protein sequence: CASSNGGGLPTYNEQFF.

This clonotype was picked up many times. J is TRBJ2-1 and V is TRBV28; D might be TRBD2 (7 bases). This CDR3 is 19 amino acids long. Trimming took off 5 bases at V and 0 bases at J, with 23 bases between the two ends. Per germline, CDR1 MDHEN and CDR2 SYDVKM. CDR3: CASSHPGGRGLSSYNEQFF. CDR3 sequence (DNA): TGTGCCAGCAGTCACCCCGGGGGGCGGGGATTGAGCTCCTACAATGAGCAGTTCTTC.

This clonotype has more than one count but fewer than ten. The junction differs from germline at one of its ends, possibly a read error. The rearrangement joins TRBV30 to TRBJ1-4, with D perhaps TRBD1 (6 bases). This CDR3 contains 17 residues. Germline V gene sequence: CDR1 GTSNPN, CDR2 SVGIG (reference sequence). The CDR3 coding sequence is TGTGCCTGGAGTGCTGTGGGGGGCGCCGCAACTAATGAAGAACTGTTTTTT. It yields the protein CAWSAVGGAATNEELFF.

This clonotype occurred many times. The chain is built from TRBV11-2 and TRBJ2-5, with 12 bases fitting TRBD2. CDR3 size: 16 residues. Germline values: CDR1 SGHAT, CDR2 FQNNGV. V lost 5 bases and J lost 5; bases outside the gene matches: 9. For the CDR3, the DNA is TGTGCCAGCAGCCTCCGACTAGCGGGAGATCCGGAGACCCAGTACTTC. Amino acid sequence: CASSLRLAGDPETQYF.

This clonotype was seen at least ten times. This chain uses TRBV7-3 with TRBJ1-1; D ambiguous. This CDR3 spans 12 amino acids. Germline loops: CDR1 SGHTA, CDR2 FQGTGA. V shed 4 bases and J shed 12 bases, with 15 bases lying between them. In DNA form, the CDR3 reads TGTGCCAGCAGCTCAACACGATTTGTGTCTTTCTTT. Translation gives CASSSTRFVSFF.

The rearrangement uses TRBV12-3 or TRBV12-4 and TRBJ1-5, with TRBD1 as a possible D gene (5 bases). This CDR3 spans 16 amino acids. Trimming cost V 5 bases and J 0 bases, with 14 bases left between them. CDR3 sequence: CASSPAGGLSNQPQHF. The CDR3 DNA follows: TGTGCCAGCAGTCCCGCGGGGGGACTTAGCAATCAGCCCCAGCATTTT.

This clonotype was seen ten or more times. The chain combines TRBV3-1 with TRBJ2-2, with 7 bases lining up with TRBD2. V dropped 4 bases and J dropped 6; count of bases not matched to a gene: 2. CDR1 LGHDT and CDR2 YNNKEL come from the germline V gene (reference sequence). This CDR3 has 13 amino acids. The CDR3, as DNA: TGTGCCAGCAGCCTACGGGGGGCCGGGGAGCTGTTTTTT. This sequence encodes CASSLRGAGELFF.

The chain has TRBV12-3 or TRBV12-4 and TRBJ2-5; TRBD2 aligns across 9 bases. This CDR3 region has 18 residues. V lost 5 bases and J lost 8; bases outside the gene matches: 21. CDR3 in amino acids: CASSPPKESGRLGGTQYF. CDR3 DNA: TGTGCCAGCAGTCCCCCCAAGGAAAGCGGGAGGCTCGGGGGTACCCAGTACTTC.

About this clonotype: A read error may account for a junction end that differs from germline. The V gene is TRBV29-1, the J gene TRBJ2-7; 8 bases agree with TRBD2. Germline V lookup: CDR1 SQVTM, CDR2 ANQGSEA. The CDR3 consists of 12 residues. The CDR3 spells CSVVSGALEQYF. CDR3 DNA sequence: TGCAGTGTTGTTAGCGGGGCCCTCGAGCAGTACTTC.

The chain joins TRBV20-1 to TRBJ2-7, with D possibly being TRBD2 (6 bases). The CDR3 loop spans 13 amino acids. With 3 bases removed from V and 1 base from J, the gap between germline ends came to 10 bases. Germline V gene lookup returns CDR1 DFQATT and CDR2 SNEGSKA (reference sequence). CDR3 sequence: CSARTTRSYEQYF. Here the CDR3 DNA reads TGCAGTGCTAGGACGACTAGATCCTACGAGCAGTACTTC.

This clonotype came up many times. This rearrangement joins TRBV28 to TRBJ2-7; 8 bases fit TRBD2. The CDR3 has 15 amino acids. After removal of 6 bases from V and 5 bases from J, the junction contained 12 bases not matched to a gene. The germline gives CDR1 MDHEN, CDR2 SYDVKM. CDR3 sequence (DNA): TGTGCCAGCAGCCGGCCAGCGGGAGTAACCCACGAGCAGTACTTC. This gives the protein CASSRPAGVTHEQYF.

This clonotype showed up many times. This chain joins TRBV7-2 and TRBJ2-1, with 13 nucleotides matching TRBD2. V gave up 2 bases and J gave up 8 bases; unmatched junction bases: 6. This CDR3 comprises 16 residues. The germline V gene has CDR1 SGHTA and CDR2 FQGNSA. CDR3 bases: TGTGCCAGCAGCTTAACGACTAGCGGGAGGTTCGATGAGCAGTTCTTC. It specifies CASSLTTSGRFDEQFF.

This clonotype showed up just a few times. The chain has TRBV9 and TRBJ2-1; D may be TRBD2 (5 bases). The CDR3 has 13 amino acids. Trimming removed 2 bases at V and 8 bases at J, with 11 bases between. Looked up from germline, CDR1 is SGDLS and CDR2 is YYNGEE. The CDR3 coding sequence is TGTGCCAGCAGCGTGAGGGCCGGGGATGAGCAGTTCTTC. Its protein product is CASSVRAGDEQFF.

Only a few counts were recorded for this clonotype. The rearrangement uses TRBV9 and TRBJ2-2; no firm D call. The CDR3 length is 18 residues. Deletions cut 0 bases from V and 0 bases from J, with 15 bases between. The germline V gene has CDR1 SGDLS and CDR2 YYNGEE. CDR3 nucleotide sequence: TGTGCCAGCAGCGTAGGAGCCACATCTATCACGAACACCGGGGAGCTGTTTTTT. Its translation is CASSVGATSITNTGELFF.

This clonotype was detected a few times. This chain uses TRBV29-1 with TRBJ1-1, with a possible D match to TRBD1 (6 bases). Looked up from germline, CDR1 is SQVTM and CDR2 is ANQGSEA. CDR3 length equals 14 residues. With 4 bases removed from V and 5 bases from J, the gap between germline ends came to 17 bases. CDR3 coding DNA: TGCAGCGTTGGGTGGCCCGGGGGCTATACTGAAGCTTTCTTT. Translation: CSVGWPGGYTEAFF.